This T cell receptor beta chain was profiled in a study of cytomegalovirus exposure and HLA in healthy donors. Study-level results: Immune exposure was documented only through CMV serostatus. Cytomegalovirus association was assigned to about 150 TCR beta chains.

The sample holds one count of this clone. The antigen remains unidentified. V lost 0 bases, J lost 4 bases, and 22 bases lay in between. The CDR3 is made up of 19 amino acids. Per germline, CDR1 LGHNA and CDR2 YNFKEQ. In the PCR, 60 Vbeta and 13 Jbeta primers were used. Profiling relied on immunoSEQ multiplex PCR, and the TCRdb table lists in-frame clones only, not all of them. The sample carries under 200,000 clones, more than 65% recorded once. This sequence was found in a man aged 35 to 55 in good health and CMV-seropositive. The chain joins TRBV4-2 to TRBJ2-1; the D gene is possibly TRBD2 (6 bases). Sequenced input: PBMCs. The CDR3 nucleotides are TGTGCCAGCAGCCAAGATGGTTTGGTGGGGCGGGGAGGATACAATGAGCAGTTCTTC. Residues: CASSQDGLVGRGGYNEQFF.